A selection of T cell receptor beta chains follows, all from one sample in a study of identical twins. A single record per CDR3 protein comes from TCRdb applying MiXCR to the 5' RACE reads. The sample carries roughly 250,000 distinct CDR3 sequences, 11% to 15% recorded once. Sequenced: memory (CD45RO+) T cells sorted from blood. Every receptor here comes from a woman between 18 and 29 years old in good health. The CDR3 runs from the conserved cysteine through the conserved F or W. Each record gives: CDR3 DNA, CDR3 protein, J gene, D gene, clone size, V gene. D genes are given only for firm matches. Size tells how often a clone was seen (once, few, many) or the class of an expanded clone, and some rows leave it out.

TGTGCCAGCAGTTTTGCAGGGGCAGGTGTCGATCAGCCCCAGCATTTT CASSFAGAGVDQPQHF TRBJ1-5 - many TRBV12-3/TRBV12-4
TGCGCCAGCAGCTTGGGTCCAGTCACAGATACGCAGTATTTT CASSLGPVTDTQYF TRBJ2-3 - few TRBV5-1
TGCAGTGCTAGAGATAGGGTGCGGACTAGCGGGGGAAACGCGCAGTACTTC CSARDRVRTSGGNAQYF TRBJ2-7 TRBD2 few TRBV20-1
TGTGCCAGCAGCTTGGCGGGGACCGTCAAGGGAGATACGCAGTATTTT CASSLAGTVKGDTQYF TRBJ2-3 - - TRBV5-8
TGTGCCAGCAGCTCCAGCTGGGGAGATACGCAGTATTTT CASSSSWGDTQYF TRBJ2-3 - - TRBV7-3
TGTGCCAGTAGTATTCCGGGGAAAGAGACCCAGTACTTC CASSIPGKETQYF TRBJ2-5 - few TRBV19
TGTGCCAGCAGAAGAGACGCCGCCTACAATGAGCAGTTCTTC CASRRDAAYNEQFF TRBJ2-1 - few TRBV2
TGCAGCGTTGTAGGCAGCCGAACCTACGAGCAGTACTTC CSVVGSRTYEQYF TRBJ2-7 - - TRBV29-1
TGTGCCAGCATGCCCGGGACAGGGTACAATGAGCAGTTCTTC CASMPGTGYNEQFF TRBJ2-1 TRBD1 many TRBV7-3
TGCAGTACCACTCGGTATTTTGCGGGAGGATTCAATGAGCAGTTCTTC CSTTRYFAGGFNEQFF TRBJ2-1 TRBD2 few TRBV20-1
TGTGCCATCAGTGAGTCATCCGGGAACACCGGGGAGCTGTTTTTT CAISESSGNTGELFF TRBJ2-2 - many TRBV10-3
TGCGCCAGCAGGGAGGGTTCAGATACGCAGTATTTT CASREGSDTQYF TRBJ2-3 - - TRBV5-1
TGTGCCAGCAGTTCCTTTAAGCCTTTCGGGAACACTGAAGCTTTCTTT CASSSFKPFGNTEAFF TRBJ1-1 - few TRBV6-5
TGTGCCAGCAGCTTAGATCCCTCAGGCAGCGAGCAGTACTTC CASSLDPSGSEQYF TRBJ2-7 - - TRBV11-2
TGTGCCACCAGCAGAGAGTTTTGGCGGGAGAACCGTGAGCAGTTCTTC CATSREFWRENREQFF TRBJ2-1 TRBD2 - TRBV15
TGTGCCAGCAGGCCCGACAAGCATGCTAACTATGGCTACACCTTC CASRPDKHANYGYTF TRBJ1-2 - - TRBV2
TGCGCCAGCAGCCCCGGAGATAGCGGGAGGAATGAGCAGTTCTTC CASSPGDSGRNEQFF TRBJ2-1 TRBD2 - TRBV4-3
TGCAGTGGGGGTGGTTTCAGGGACAATGAGCAGTTCTTC CSGGGFRDNEQFF TRBJ2-1 - many TRBV20-1
TGCGCCAGCAGCTTTTTGGCTAGCGGGCCCACCGGGGAGCTGTTTTTT CASSFLASGPTGELFF TRBJ2-2 TRBD2 - TRBV5-1
TGTGCCAGCAGCCCGCCCTTGGGGGGGGGAGAGACCCAGTACTTC CASSPPLGGGETQYF TRBJ2-5 TRBD2 - TRBV5-4
TGTGCCAGCAGCTTGGTAAGCAGATTCTCCTACGAGCAGTACTTC CASSLVSRFSYEQYF TRBJ2-7 - - TRBV5-6
TGTGCCAGCAGTTTCTTCCCCCAGGGTACCCAGTACTTC CASSFFPQGTQYF TRBJ2-5 - few TRBV27
TGTGCCAGCAGCCTAGATACAGGGAGGAACACTGAAGCTTTCTTT CASSLDTGRNTEAFF TRBJ1-1 - - TRBV9
TGTGCCAGCAGCTACCTCCTTCGGGACAAGGGCAGACCATTCTTT CASSYLLRDKGRPFF TRBJ1-1 - many TRBV12-3/TRBV12-4
TGCGCCAGCAGTACTCTAGCGGGAGAAACCTACAATGAGCAGTTCTTC CASSTLAGETYNEQFF TRBJ2-1 TRBD2 few TRBV5-1
TGTGCCAGCATGGGGTCCTACCCTGGCTACACCTTC CASMGSYPGYTF TRBJ1-2 - few TRBV6-5
TGTGCCAGCAGTGAGGCCGGGACAGGGGACCAGCCCCAGCATTTT CASSEAGTGDQPQHF TRBJ1-5 TRBD1 - TRBV6-4
TGTGCCAGCAGTTCCTCTTTGGAGCTGTTTTTT CASSSSLELFF TRBJ2-2 - - TRBV12-3/TRBV12-4
TGTGCCAGCATTAGGAGGGGGGACGCTGAAGCTTTCTTT CASIRRGDAEAFF TRBJ1-1 - - TRBV6-6
TGTGCCAGCAGAACCGGGACACTCGGGGGTAATGAGCAGTTCTTC CASRTGTLGGNEQFF TRBJ2-1 - - TRBV28
TGCAGTGCTAGGCCCCGCGGAAATAATGAAAAACTGTTTTTT CSARPRGNNEKLFF TRBJ1-4 - few TRBV20-1
TGCAGTGCTAGAGTGTTGAGTTCAGGTTTGGGTACGCAGTATTTT CSARVLSSGLGTQYF TRBJ2-3 - few TRBV20-1
TGTGCCAGCAGTTTAAGGTTCAGTAGCAATCAGCCCCAGCATTTT CASSLRFSSNQPQHF TRBJ1-5 - few TRBV27
TGTGCCAGCAGCCCTCGGGCGGTTAATTCACCCCTCCACTTT CASSPRAVNSPLHF TRBJ1-6 - few TRBV12-3/TRBV12-4
TGCAGCGTTGACAGGGCCAATGAGCAGTTCTTC CSVDRANEQFF TRBJ2-1 - many TRBV29-1